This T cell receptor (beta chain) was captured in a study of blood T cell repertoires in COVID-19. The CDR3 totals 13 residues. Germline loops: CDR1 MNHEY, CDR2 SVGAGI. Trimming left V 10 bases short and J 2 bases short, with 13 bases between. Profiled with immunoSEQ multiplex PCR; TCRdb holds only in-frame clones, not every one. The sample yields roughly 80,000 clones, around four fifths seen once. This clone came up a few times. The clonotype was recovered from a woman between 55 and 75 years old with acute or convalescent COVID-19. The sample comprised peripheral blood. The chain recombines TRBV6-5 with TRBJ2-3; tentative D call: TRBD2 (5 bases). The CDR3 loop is CATLFGNTDTQYF. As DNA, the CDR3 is TGTGCCACCCTTTTCGGGAACACAGATACGCAGTATTTT.